This entry lists 9 T cell receptor beta chains sequenced from one sample in a study of shared clonotypes between healthy human individuals. Sequenced by immunoSEQ multiplex PCR; TCRdb stores in-frame clones only, minus some. Here the sample spans approximately 2,300,000 clones, 85% to 95% being singletons. Sequencing was performed on naive CD4+ T cells from PBMCs. Subset here: CD45RA+ positively selected. These receptors were collected from a man between 18 and 29 years old in good health. Some clones in this sample may be carry-over from other donors' samples.

This chain uses TRBV2 with TRBJ2-3; a weak D match, TRBD1 (6 bases). Germline CDR1 reads SNHLY; CDR2 reads FYNNEI. V was clipped by 9 bases and J by 2 bases, with 15 bases between them. This CDR3 has 14 residues. CDR3 sequence reads: CARGERGITDTQYF. The DNA for the CDR3 is TGTGCCAGGGGGGAAAGGGGGATCACAGATACGCAGTATTTT.

This chain uses TRBV5-4 with TRBJ2-1, with unresolved D. V was pared by 0 bases and J by 8 bases, with 6 bases between. The germline gives CDR1 SGHNT, CDR2 YYREEE (reference sequence). CDR3 length equals 12 residues. The DNA of the CDR3 is TGTGCCAGCAGCTTGGATGGGGATGAGCAGTTCTTC. Encoded protein: CASSLDGDEQFF.

V usage is TRBV11-1 and J usage is TRBJ2-3, with 13 bases that match TRBD2. Losses at the gene ends were 3 bases for V and 0 bases for J; bases not matched to a gene: 6. The CDR3 length is 18 residues. Looked up from germline, CDR1 is SGHAT and CDR2 is FQDESV (reference sequence). The CDR3 coding sequence is TGTGCCAGCAGCTTGGGACTAGCGGGGCGGCATAGCACAGATACGCAGTATTTT. Protein product: CASSLGLAGRHSTDTQYF. The whole variable domain, remainder taken from reference TRBV11-1 and TRBJ2-3, is EAEVAQSPRYKITEKSQAVAFWCDPISGHATLYWYRQILGQGPELLVQFQDESVVDDSQLPKDRFSAERLKGVDSTLKIQPAELGDSAMYLCASSLGLAGRHSTDTQYFGPGTRLTVL.

The J gene is TRBJ1-5, the V gene TRBV7-9; D unclear. This CDR3 is built from 15 residues. Looked up from germline, CDR1 is SEHNR and CDR2 is FQNEAQ (reference sequence). The V and J ends lost 7 bases and 3 bases respectively, with 16 bases between them. CDR3 sequence reads: CASNCTSGTNQPQHF. The CDR3 DNA is TGTGCCAGCAACTGTACTTCGGGCACCAATCAGCCCCAGCATTTT. The full variable domain, with the rest looked up from reference TRBV7-9 and TRBJ1-5, is DTGVSQNPRHKITKRGQNVTFRCDPISEHNRLYWYRQTLGQGPEFLTYFQNEAQLEKSRLLSDRFSAERPKGSFSTLEIQRTEQGDSAMYLCASNCTSGTNQPQHFGDGTRLSIL.

The genes are TRBV18 and TRBJ2-5; D gene unclear. Germline V gene data show CDR1 as KGHSH and CDR2 as LQKENI. Trimming cost V 6 bases and J 1 base, with 12 bases left between them. The CDR3 is made up of 14 amino acids. CDR3 amino acids: CASSPRAPQETQYF. As DNA, the CDR3 is TGTGCCAGCTCCCCCAGAGCGCCCCAAGAGACCCAGTACTTC.

This chain links TRBV6-1 with TRBJ1-5; 7 bases fit TRBD1. There are 15 residues in the CDR3. CDR1 is MNHNS, CDR2 SASEGT, per germline. V lost 4 bases and J lost 3; bases outside the gene matches: 6. CDR3 sequence: CASSGRDRFNQPQHF. The CDR3 DNA reads TGTGCCAGCAGTGGCCGGGACAGATTCAATCAGCCCCAGCATTTT.

The CDR3 here is CASTGSVGEQYF. The CDR3 region has the DNA TGTGCCAGCACCGGCTCCGTAGGAGAGCAGTACTTC. The chain recombines TRBV6-5 with TRBJ2-7; D is ambiguous. There are 12 residues in the CDR3. CDR1 and CDR2 (germline): MNHEY, SVGAGI. The V end lost 7 bases, the J end lost 7 bases, and 14 bases lay between the germline ends.

The rearrangement uses TRBV5-1 and TRBJ2-2; TRBD2 matches 15 bases. V was pared by 4 bases and J by 5 bases, with 15 bases of the junction left unmatched. The CDR3 contains 20 residues. CDR1 SGHRS and CDR2 YFSETQ come from the germline V gene. The CDR3, as DNA: TGCGCCAGCAGCCAAGTACCGGGACTAGCGGGAGGAGGTAAAACCGGGGAGCTGTTTTTT. Residues: CASSQVPGLAGGGKTGELFF.

V usage is TRBV2 and J usage is TRBJ1-4; D gene unclear. The germline V gene has CDR1 SNHLY and CDR2 FYNNEI. Trimming pared 8 bases from V and 6 bases from J, leaving 13 bases between. The CDR3 totals 13 residues. The CDR3 nucleotides read TGTGCCAGCCGCGGGCTGCGTTATGAAAAACTGTTTTTT. Its translation: CASRGLRYEKLFF.